The next 26 T cell receptor beta chains were all read from a single sample in a study of blood T cell repertoires in COVID-19 (dated by TCRdb to 2018 to 2020). The library was built by means of the immunoSEQ multiplex PCR assay. TCRdb limited this immuneACCESS table to in-frame rearrangements with V and J called. A share of clones is missing; checked studies link under half to unresolved V genes, and the rest is unexplained. This sample holds about 190,000 clones; 75% to 90% were observed only once. About 1% of the sample is in the top ten clones. The sample consisted of peripheral blood. The source is a man aged 25-40 years with acute or convalescent COVID-19.

The chain uses TRBV3-1 (or the pseudogene TRBV3-2) and TRBJ1-6; 7 bases are shared with TRBD1. Germline values: CDR1 LGHDT, CDR2 YNNKEL (reference sequence). The V gene end was trimmed by 1 base and the J gene end by 18 bases; junction bases not matched to a gene: 9. There are 13 residues in the CDR3. CDR3 sequence: CASSQGDSLMPHF. In DNA, the CDR3 is TGTGCCAGCAGCCAAGGGGACAGCCTCATGCCCCACTTT.

The chain couples TRBV18 to TRBJ1-1, with D hard to call. The CDR3 is 13 amino acids. Trimming removed 3 bases at V and 7 bases at J, with 12 bases between. Germline V CDR1 and CDR2: KGHSH, LQKENI. Written as DNA, the CDR3 is TGTGCCAGCTCACCCCCTAGCCAGGTTGAAGCTTTCTTT. Amino acid sequence: CASSPPSQVEAFF.

V usage is TRBV7-9 and J usage is TRBJ2-7, with D perhaps matching TRBD1 (5 bases). The germline V gene has CDR1 SEHNR and CDR2 FQNEAQ (reference sequence). This CDR3 region has 12 residues. The ends were cut back, 8 bases at V and 4 bases at J, with 12 bases in the middle. The CDR3 DNA follows: TGTGCCAGCTACTCAGGGCAATACGAGCAGTACTTC. Translated, it gives CASYSGQYEQYF.

This chain connects TRBV28 to TRBJ2-7; 9 nucleotides align to TRBD1. There are 16 residues in the CDR3. In germline, CDR1 is MDHEN, CDR2 SYDVKM. V lost 3 bases to trimming and J lost 4 bases; unmatched junction nucleotides: 10. The CDR3 DNA reads TGTGCCAGCAGTTTCAGTTTGGGACAGGGCATTTACGAGCAGTACTTC. Its translation is CASSFSLGQGIYEQYF. The entire variable domain, with the rest obtained from reference TRBV28 and TRBJ2-7, is as follows: DVKVTQSSRYLVKRTGEKVFLECVQDMDHENMFWYRQDPGLGLRLIYFSYDVKMKEKGDIPEGYSVSREKKERFSLILESASTNQTSMYLCASSFSLGQGIYEQYFGPGTRLTVT.

The chain links TRBV7-6 to TRBJ2-1; the D gene is possibly TRBD1 (5 bases). The CDR3 is made up of 16 amino acids. V lost 1 base and J lost 2, with 12 bases in between. CDR1 is SGHVS and CDR2 is FNYEAQ in the germline V gene. CDR3 nucleotides: TGTGCCAGCAGCTTAGGGGGCGCAGGACCCTACAATGAGCAGTTCTTC. This gives the protein CASSLGGAGPYNEQFF.

J is TRBJ2-1 and V is TRBV28; 15 bases fit TRBD2. With V trimmed by 7 bases and J by 9 bases, 7 bases remained unmatched. Germline values: CDR1 MDHEN, CDR2 SYDVKM. The CDR3 runs 15 residues. CDR3 region: CASTPGTSGGSEQFF. In nucleotides, the CDR3 is TGTGCCAGCACCCCGGGGACTAGCGGGGGGTCTGAGCAGTTCTTC. The full variable domain, its missing parts supplied by reference TRBV28 and TRBJ2-1, is DVKVTQSSRYLVKRTGEKVFLECVQDMDHENMFWYRQDPGLGLRLIYFSYDVKMKEKGDIPEGYSVSREKKERFSLILESASTNQTSMYLCASTPGTSGGSEQFFGPGTRLTVL.

The chain joins TRBV5-1 to TRBJ2-5, with unresolved D. With 4 bases removed from V and 0 bases from J, the gap between germline ends came to 7 bases. Germline CDR1 SGHRS, CDR2 YFSETQ. This CDR3 is built from 13 residues. Here the CDR3 reads CASSPLYQETQYF. The CDR3 DNA is TGCGCCAGCAGCCCCCTGTACCAAGAGACCCAGTACTTC.

The chain's CDR3 is CATQLGQGSYNEQFF. CDR3 DNA sequence: TGTGCCACCCAACTGGGGCAGGGTTCCTACAATGAGCAGTTCTTC. The genes are TRBV7-9 and TRBJ2-1, with TRBD1 as a possible D gene (5 bases). The length of the CDR3 is 15 residues. V lost 10 bases, J lost 1 base, and 17 bases lay in between. Germline values: CDR1 SEHNR, CDR2 FQNEAQ (reference sequence). The full variable domain, rest sourced from reference TRBV7-9 and TRBJ2-1, is DTGVSQNPRHKITKRGQNVTFRCDPISEHNRLYWYRQTLGQGPEFLTYFQNEAQLEKSRLLSDRFSAERPKGSFSTLEIQRTEQGDSAMYLCATQLGQGSYNEQFFGPGTRLTVL.

The DNA of the CDR3 is TGTGCCAGCAGTATCCCAGGGACAGGCAGTGGCTACACCTTC. Protein sequence: CASSIPGTGSGYTF. This chain links TRBV28 with TRBJ1-2, with 8 bases aligning to TRBD1. CDR3 length: 14 residues. J gave up 7 bases and V 5 bases, and 9 bases lay outside the gene matches. Germline V lookup: CDR1 MDHEN, CDR2 SYDVKM.

The rearrangement joins TRBV28 to TRBJ1-1, with 9 positions matching TRBD1. The CDR3 totals 14 residues. Germline values: CDR1 MDHEN, CDR2 SYDVKM. The junction had 0 bases not matched to a gene; V was cut back by 3 bases and J by 1 base. CDR3 DNA: TGTGCCAGCAGTTTGACAGGGGGGAACACTGAAGCTTTCTTT. It is translated as CASSLTGGNTEAFF.

The chain couples TRBV19 to TRBJ2-2; 8 nucleotides match TRBD2. Trimming cost V 5 bases and J 7 bases; bases outside gene matches: 18. CDR1 and CDR2 from the germline V gene are LNHDA and SQIVND (reference sequence). This CDR3 spans 18 amino acids. The CDR3 is CASSPRGAGVLVGGELFF. CDR3 coding DNA: TGTGCCAGTAGTCCTCGGGGAGCGGGGGTTCTAGTCGGCGGGGAGCTGTTTTTT.

The chain combines TRBV18 with TRBJ2-3, with D uncertain. Trimming left V 5 bases short and J 0 bases short, with 9 bases between. Per the germline V gene, CDR1 is KGHSH and CDR2 is LQKENI. This CDR3 is built from 14 residues. The CDR3 loop reads CASSITASTDTQYF. The CDR3, as DNA: TGTGCCAGCTCAATTACAGCTAGCACAGATACGCAGTATTTT.

This clone was detected once. The chain combines TRBV5-1 with TRBJ2-5; 9 nucleotides agree with TRBD2. Germline CDR1 reads SGHRS; CDR2 reads YFSETQ. V dropped 0 bases and J dropped 5; count of bases not matched to a gene: 8. The CDR3 sequence is 16 residues long. CDR3 in amino acids: CASSLDAGGLDETQYF. CDR3 in DNA: TGCGCCAGCAGCTTGGATGCGGGGGGGCTCGATGAGACCCAGTACTTC.

This rearrangement joins TRBV5-5 to TRBJ1-2, with TRBD1 identical over 8 bases. This CDR3 comprises 15 residues. V was pared by 4 bases and J by 5 bases, with 10 bases of the junction left unmatched. Germline CDR1 is SGHKS and CDR2 is YYEKEE (reference sequence). The CDR3 region is CASSIGAGGGYGYTF. DNA of the CDR3: TGTGCCAGCAGCATTGGGGCAGGGGGCGGGTATGGCTACACCTTC.

The CDR3 here is CASSKDNSGANVLTF. In nucleotides, the CDR3 is TGCGCCAGCAGCAAAGACAACTCTGGGGCCAACGTCCTGACTTTC. The chain joins TRBV5-1 to TRBJ2-6; D is uncertain. CDR1 SGHRS and CDR2 YFSETQ come from the germline V gene. Trimming removed 4 bases from V and 0 bases from J, with 8 bases in between. The CDR3 has 15 residues.

CDR3 sequence reads: CASSLTAGDYGYTF. CDR3 bases: TGCGCCAGCAGCTTGACGGCGGGGGACTATGGCTACACCTTC. The chain combines TRBV5-1 with TRBJ1-2, with a possible D match to TRBD1 (5 bases). CDR3 length: 14 amino acids. V was clipped by 1 base and J by 3 bases, with 10 bases between them. Germline CDR1 SGHRS, CDR2 YFSETQ.

The chain uses TRBV5-6 and TRBJ1-2; possibly TRBD1 for D (6 bases). The CDR3 covers 12 residues. CDR1 and CDR2 from the germline V gene are SGHDT and YYEEEE. V lost 4 bases and J 8 bases, leaving 12 bases between the germline ends. CDR3 bases: TGTGCCAGCAGCGAAAACAGGGAAGGCTACACCTTC. Amino acids: CASSENREGYTF.

This clone was picked up one time. This sequence joins TRBV19 and TRBJ1-6; weak D call: TRBD1 (6 bases). In germline, CDR1 is LNHDA, CDR2 SQIVND (reference sequence). V gave up 5 bases and J gave up 10 bases, with 15 bases separating them. This CDR3 is 14 amino acids long. CDR3 in DNA: TGTGCCAGTAGTCAAGGGGGTGGAAACTCACCCCTCCACTTT. Protein: CASSQGGGNSPLHF.

This chain uses TRBV5-1 with TRBJ2-3, with a weak D call TRBD1 (6 bases). Germline V gene lookup returns CDR1 SGHRS and CDR2 YFSETQ. The V end lost 4 bases, the J end lost 3 bases, and 15 bases lay between the germline ends. The CDR3 is made up of 15 amino acids. In DNA form, the CDR3 reads TGCGCCAGCAGCCTTGTCAGGGGCTCAACAGATACGCAGTATTTT. Translated, it gives CASSLVRGSTDTQYF.

This chain connects TRBV6-6 to TRBJ1-2, with 8 bases identical to TRBD1. The CDR3 has 17 residues. Germline assignment: CDR1 MNHNY and CDR2 SVGAGI (reference sequence). The V and J ends lost 5 bases and 4 bases, in that order; junction bases with no gene match: 15. CDR3 nucleotide sequence: TGTGCCAGCAGTCCAACCTCAGGGGGCAAGTTGGGCTATGGCTACACCTTC. The encoded protein is CASSPTSGGKLGYGYTF.

This clone showed up just once. The J gene is TRBJ2-1, the V gene TRBV14; TRBD2 matches at 11 bases. J gave up 6 bases and V 0 bases, and 7 bases lay outside the gene matches. The CDR3 is 17 residues long. Germline assignment: CDR1 SGHDN and CDR2 FVKESK. CDR3 protein: CASSQELIAGGRNEQFF. The CDR3 DNA is TGTGCCAGCAGCCAAGAACTTATAGCGGGGGGGCGCAATGAGCAGTTCTTC.

This chain joins TRBV7-2 and TRBJ1-6; D not resolved. There are 13 residues in the CDR3. Looked up from germline, CDR1 is SGHTA and CDR2 is FQGNSA. V lost 4 bases and J lost 9, with 10 bases in between. The CDR3 is CASSSSPGSPLHF. CDR3 nucleotide sequence: TGTGCCAGCAGCTCCTCCCCCGGTTCACCCCTCCACTTT.

This clone was observed a handful of times. The chain carries TRBV5-6 and TRBJ2-1; 8 bases are shared with TRBD2. Germline V CDR1 and CDR2: SGHDT, YYEEEE. The CDR3 has 12 residues. Trimming at V came to 2 bases and at J to 12 bases, leaving 4 bases not matched to a gene. The CDR3 DNA reads TGTGCCAGCAGCTTACGGGAGGGGGTGCAGTTCTTC. Protein sequence: CASSLREGVQFF.

The V and J genes are TRBV6-5 and TRBJ1-1; no clear D. Germline CDR1 and CDR2: MNHEY and SVGAGI. The CDR3 has 14 amino acids. Trimming took off 7 bases at V and 3 bases at J, with 15 bases between the two ends. CDR3 in DNA: TGTGCCAGCAACCCCCGGCGCCGGGACACTGAAGCTTTCTTT. Encoded protein: CASNPRRRDTEAFF.

This clone was picked up a small number of times. The chain combines TRBV20-1 with TRBJ1-4; D ambiguous. Germline V gene sequence: CDR1 DFQATT, CDR2 SNEGSKA (reference sequence). The V gene lost 4 bases and the J gene lost 8 bases, with 8 bases spanning the gap. The CDR3 has 11 amino acids. The CDR3 loop reads CSAIGREKLFF. Written as DNA, the CDR3 is TGCAGTGCTATCGGGAGGGAAAAACTGTTTTTT.

A remark on this clone: Other DNA sequences within the sample encode an identical CDR3. CDR3 protein: CASSFPNQPQHF. CDR3 bases: TGTGCCAGTAGTTTCCCAAATCAGCCCCAGCATTTT. The chain is built from TRBV19 and TRBJ1-5; D unclear. The CDR3 has 12 amino acids. CDR1 and CDR2 from the germline V gene are LNHDA and SQIVND (reference sequence). Trimming pared 5 bases from V and 4 bases from J, leaving 6 bases between. The whole variable domain, remainder taken from reference TRBV19 and TRBJ1-5, is DGGITQSPKYLFRKEGQNVTLSCEQNLNHDAMYWYRQDPGQGLRLIYYSQIVNDFQKGDIAEGYSVSREKKESFPLTVTSAQKNPTAFYLCASSFPNQPQHFGDGTRLSIL.